These 31 T cell receptor beta chains were all obtained from the same sample, sequenced in a study of OX40 agonist ivuxolimab in advanced cancers. Receptors were amplified or captured by the immunoSEQ multiplex PCR assay. TCRdb's version of the immuneACCESS table is confined to in-frame rearrangements and falls short of the full clone set. An unresolved V gene accounts for under half of the shortfall where checked; the remainder is of unknown origin. The sample contains under 90,000 clones, approximately 84% of them found a single time. Around 2.1% of the sample comes from the top ten. The specimen was CD4+ or CD8+ T cells sorted from blood, collected in a trial of the OX40 agonist ivuxolimab. These receptors all come from an adult with an advanced solid tumor such as melanoma, head and neck, liver or kidney cancer.

This clone was recorded a few times. This sample also contains other DNA sequences that code for the same CDR3. The chain carries TRBV4-2 and TRBJ2-4; D possibly corresponds to TRBD2 (5 bases). Germline values: CDR1 LGHNA, CDR2 YNFKEQ. CDR3 size: 16 residues. Trimming shortened V by 1 base and J by 1 base, and 11 bases separated the two germline ends. The DNA for the CDR3 is TGTGCCAGCAGCCAAGCCTCAGGACTCGCCAAAAACATTCAGTACTTC. This codes for CASSQASGLAKNIQYF.

V usage is TRBV29-1 and J usage is TRBJ1-2; 7 positions agree with TRBD1. The CDR3 contains 13 residues. The V gene end was trimmed by 2 bases and the J gene end by 1 base; junction bases not matched to a gene: 1. The germline V gene has CDR1 SQVTM and CDR2 ANQGSEA. In nucleotides, the CDR3 is TGCAGCGTTGAACACAGGGGTAACTATGGCTACACCTTC. Residues: CSVEHRGNYGYTF.

The chain links TRBV27 to TRBJ2-3, with 10 bases that match TRBD2. Germline lookup yields CDR1 MNHEY and CDR2 SMNVEV (reference sequence). This CDR3 contains 19 residues. V was pared by 1 base and J by 1 base, with 11 bases of the junction left unmatched. The CDR3 reads CASSLWASGGPPGTDTQYF. The CDR3 bases are TGTGCCAGCAGTTTATGGGCTAGCGGGGGCCCCCCGGGCACAGATACGCAGTATTTT.

The rearrangement joins TRBV6-5 to TRBJ1-5, with 7 nucleotides matching TRBD1. This CDR3 region has 13 residues. The germline V gene has CDR1 MNHEY and CDR2 SVGAGI. J lost 7 bases, V lost 5 bases, and 5 bases had no gene match. For the CDR3, the DNA is TGTGCCAGCAGTACACGGACAGGCCAGCCCCAGCATTTT. Translated: CASSTRTGQPQHF.

The genes are TRBV7-8 and TRBJ1-1; D is unclear. Germline lookup yields CDR1 SGHVS and CDR2 FQNEAQ. The CDR3 covers 14 residues. The V and J ends lost 0 bases and 1 base respectively, with 6 bases between them. The DNA for the CDR3 is TGTGCCAGCAGCTTAGCCTTGGGGAACACTGAAGCTTTCTTT. This sequence encodes CASSLALGNTEAFF.

The chain couples TRBV28 to TRBJ1-6; TRBD1 aligns across 10 bases. There are 14 residues in the CDR3. Trimming took 3 bases from V and 7 from J; bases not matched to a gene: 0. From germline, CDR1 is MDHEN and CDR2 SYDVKM. CDR3 in DNA: TGTGCCAGCAGTTTGGACAGGGGGAATTCACCCCTCCACTTT. It translates to CASSLDRGNSPLHF.

This clone was seen only a few times. The rearrangement uses TRBV5-1 and TRBJ2-3, with 8 bases fitting TRBD1. The trim removed 0 bases at V and 4 bases at J, leaving 1 base unmatched. The CDR3 extends over 14 amino acids. Germline-derived CDR1 and CDR2 are SGHRS and YFSETQ. CDR3 region: CASSLEQGADTQYF. The CDR3 DNA reads as TGCGCCAGCAGCTTGGAACAGGGGGCAGATACGCAGTATTTT.

The chain combines TRBV28 with TRBJ1-3, with 7 bases lining up with TRBD1. Germline V lookup: CDR1 MDHEN, CDR2 SYDVKM. Losses at the gene ends were 5 bases for V and 0 bases for J; bases not matched to a gene: 4. This CDR3 region has 15 residues. CDR3 bases: TGTGCCAGCAGTCCTTACAGGGGCTCTGGAAACACCATATATTTT. Translation gives CASSPYRGSGNTIYF.

The chain carries TRBV10-3 and TRBJ2-7; D perhaps matches TRBD2 (5 bases). The germline gives CDR1 ENHRY, CDR2 SYGVKD. CDR3 length equals 14 residues. V was trimmed by 6 bases and J by 0 bases, leaving 12 bases between them. The CDR3 region is CAISYGLSSYEQYF. Written as DNA, the CDR3 is TGTGCCATCAGCTACGGACTGAGCTCCTACGAGCAGTACTTC.

The chain is built from TRBV10-2 and TRBJ2-7; D perhaps matches TRBD1 (7 bases). The CDR3 has 16 residues. Germline CDR1 WSHSY, CDR2 SAAADI. The V and J ends lost 8 bases and 6 bases respectively, with 26 bases between them. The CDR3 here is CASAVKTYNRGGEQYF. The CDR3 nucleotides read TGCGCCAGCGCCGTCAAAACCTATAACAGGGGAGGCGAGCAGTACTTC.

This clone was observed a few times. In nucleotides, the CDR3 is TGCGCCAGCAGCTTGGAGGCCCATAGCGGAAAGACCCAGTACTTC. It encodes CASSLEAHSGKTQYF. This chain uses TRBV5-1 with TRBJ2-5; tentatively, D is TRBD2 (6 bases). The CDR3 covers 15 residues. Germline V gene sequence: CDR1 SGHRS, CDR2 YFSETQ. V was clipped by 0 bases and J by 6 bases, with 15 bases between them.

The chain combines TRBV7-2 with TRBJ2-7; a possible D gene is TRBD1 (6 bases). The length of the CDR3 is 12 residues. V was pared by 7 bases and J by 7 bases, with 14 bases between. The V gene's germline CDR1 is SGHTA and CDR2 FQGNSA. CDR3: CASMGAAAEQYF. CDR3 bases: TGTGCCAGCATGGGGGCAGCGGCAGAGCAGTACTTC.

The rearrangement joins TRBV13 to TRBJ2-4; D possibly corresponds to TRBD2 (6 bases). Germline CDR1 reads PRHDT; CDR2 reads FYEKMQ (reference sequence). Trimming stripped 1 base from V and 0 bases from J, with 7 bases between. This CDR3 contains 15 residues. The CDR3 spells CASSLAGEAKNIQYF. Written as DNA, the CDR3 is TGTGCCAGCAGCTTAGCGGGGGAAGCCAAAAACATTCAGTACTTC.

V usage is TRBV7-3 and J usage is TRBJ1-5; maybe TRBD1 (6 bases). This CDR3 is 13 amino acids long. Germline V lookup: CDR1 SGHTA, CDR2 FQGTGA. The V end was cut by 4 bases, the J end by 10 bases, with 14 bases between. CDR3 DNA sequence: TGTGCCAGCAGCTCGCCAGAGGGGGGCCCCCAGCATTTT. Translating gives CASSSPEGGPQHF.

Points on this clone: The sample contains more than one DNA sequence encoding this CDR3. The V and J genes are TRBV29-1 and TRBJ2-7; possibly TRBD1 for D (6 bases). This CDR3 comprises 12 residues. Germline V gene lookup returns CDR1 SQVTM and CDR2 ANQGSEA. V was trimmed by 6 bases and J by 1 base, leaving 10 bases between them. The CDR3 loop reads CSVGAGSYEQYF. CDR3 coding DNA: TGCAGCGTGGGGGCAGGTTCCTACGAGCAGTACTTC.

In DNA, the CDR3 is TGTGCCAGCAGTGAATGGGGTGCCTTGGGCGAAGCTTTCTTT. Protein: CASSEWGALGEAFF. This chain joins TRBV6-1 and TRBJ1-1; no clear D gene. This CDR3 spans 14 amino acids. CDR1 MNHNS and CDR2 SASEGT come from the germline V gene. Trimming shortened V by 2 bases and J by 8 bases, and 15 bases separated the two germline ends.

The chain employs TRBV6-5 and TRBJ2-7; D is ambiguous. CDR1 MNHEY and CDR2 SVGAGI come from the germline V gene. CDR3 length equals 13 residues. Trimming stripped 6 bases from V and 5 bases from J, with 14 bases between. Here the CDR3 DNA reads TGTGCCAGCAGCGGTAAGAGTATCAACGAGCAGTACTTC. Translating gives CASSGKSINEQYF.

The rearrangement uses TRBV5-1 and TRBJ2-2; D gene uncertain. Deletions cut 1 base from V and 0 bases from J, with 4 bases between. CDR3 size: 14 residues. Per germline, CDR1 SGHRS and CDR2 YFSETQ. CDR3 in amino acids: CASSLHANTGELFF. Here the CDR3 DNA reads TGCGCCAGCAGCTTGCACGCGAACACCGGGGAGCTGTTTTTT. Full variable domain (remainder filled in from reference TRBV5-1 and TRBJ2-2): KAGVTQTPRYLIKTRGQQVTLSCSPISGHRSVSWYQQTPGQGLQFLFEYFSETQRNKGNFPGRFSGRQFSNSRSEMNVSTLELGDSALYLCASSLHANTGELFFGEGSRLTVL.

The chain carries TRBV6-5 and TRBJ1-1; D gene ambiguous. The CDR3 is made up of 11 amino acids. Germline loops: CDR1 MNHEY, CDR2 SVGAGI. V lost 8 bases to trimming and J lost 6 bases, with 10 bases between them. The CDR3, as DNA: TGTGCCAGCGGATCGGGCGCTGAAGCTTTCTTT. Translation: CASGSGAEAFF.

The V gene is TRBV29-1, the J gene TRBJ2-3; TRBD2 matches at 13 bases. Germline trimming cut 1 base from V and 6 bases from J; bases unmatched to any gene: 10. Germline V gene lookup returns CDR1 SQVTM and CDR2 ANQGSEA. This CDR3 has 17 residues. CDR3 protein: CSVEAPTSGGSIDTQYF. The CDR3 region has the DNA TGCAGCGTTGAAGCCCCGACTAGCGGGGGGAGTATTGATACGCAGTATTTT.

The chain carries TRBV2 and TRBJ1-6, with D unclear. Germline CDR1 and CDR2: SNHLY and FYNNEI. The CDR3 sequence is 12 residues long. The V end lost 5 bases, the J end lost 9 bases, and 8 bases lay between the germline ends. The CDR3 DNA follows: TGTGCCAGCAGTCGACTGAGTTCACCCCTCCACTTT. This gives the protein CASSRLSSPLHF.

V gene TRBV5-1 combines with J gene TRBJ2-3, with 8 bases lining up with TRBD2. Losses at the gene ends were 4 bases for V and 0 bases for J; bases not matched to a gene: 7. The CDR3 length is 16 residues. Germline CDR1 is SGHRS and CDR2 is YFSETQ. The CDR3: CASSPGRGSSTDTQYF. The CDR3 DNA follows: TGCGCCAGCAGCCCCGGGAGGGGGTCTAGCACAGATACGCAGTATTTT.

The chain links TRBV28 to TRBJ2-1, with D unclear. Germline-derived CDR1 and CDR2 are MDHEN and SYDVKM. Trimming pared 2 bases from V and 4 bases from J, leaving 12 bases between. CDR3 length equals 15 residues. CDR3 DNA: TGTGCCAGCAGTTTAATAGGCAGTACTTACAATGAGCAGTTCTTC. Its protein product is CASSLIGSTYNEQFF. Full variable domain (missing parts from reference TRBV28 and TRBJ2-1): DVKVTQSSRYLVKRTGEKVFLECVQDMDHENMFWYRQDPGLGLRLIYFSYDVKMKEKGDIPEGYSVSREKKERFSLILESASTNQTSMYLCASSLIGSTYNEQFFGPGTRLTVL.

This chain uses TRBV18 with TRBJ1-1; 10 bases map to TRBD1. This CDR3 spans 13 amino acids. Germline assignment: CDR1 KGHSH and CDR2 LQKENI. With 3 bases clipped from V and 11 bases from J, the junction kept 6 bases outside the gene matches. CDR3 nucleotide sequence: TGTGCCAGCTCACCTGCGGGACAGGGGATGGCTTTCTTT. It yields the protein CASSPAGQGMAFF.

This chain joins TRBV2 and TRBJ2-2, with a tentative D call TRBD2 (5 bases). The germline V gene has CDR1 SNHLY and CDR2 FYNNEI. The CDR3 is 12 residues long. V shed 4 bases and J shed 6 bases, with 6 bases lying between them. Here the CDR3 reads CASSGTSGELFF. DNA of the CDR3: TGTGCCAGCAGTGGGACTTCCGGGGAGCTGTTTTTT. Together with reference TRBV2 and TRBJ2-2, the CDR3 gives the full variable domain: EPEVTQTPSHQVTQMGQEVILRCVPISNHLYFYWYRQILGQKVEFLVSFYNNEISEKSEIFDDQFSVERPDGSNFTLKIRSTKLEDSAMYFCASSGTSGELFFGEGSRLTVL.

This clone has only a few counts. The chain uses TRBV4-3 and TRBJ1-5, with TRBD1 matching over 7 bases. The CDR3 is 13 residues long. The ends lost 3 bases at V and 5 bases at J; junction bases unmatched: 1. Germline V gene lookup returns CDR1 LGHNA and CDR2 YSLEER. The CDR3 bases are TGCGCCAGCAGCCACGGACAGGATCAGCCCCAGCATTTT. Translation gives CASSHGQDQPQHF.

Only one count was recorded for this clone. The chain links TRBV5-5 to TRBJ1-4; 9 nucleotides line up with TRBD1. V lost 4 bases, J lost 7 bases, and 11 bases stayed unmatched. Germline V gene data show CDR1 as SGHKS and CDR2 as YYEKEE (reference sequence). The CDR3 extends over 16 amino acids. The CDR3 nucleotides are TGTGCCAGCAGCCCGACGCGGACAGGGGTGGTTGAAAAACTGTTTTTT. It specifies CASSPTRTGVVEKLFF.

The chain employs TRBV18 and TRBJ2-7; possible D gene TRBD2, 5 bases. The CDR3 is 15 residues long. The germline CDR1 and CDR2 sequences are KGHSH and LQKENI. V gave up 2 bases and J gave up 3 bases, with 14 bases separating them. The CDR3 coding sequence is TGTGCCAGCTCACCAGGTCTCGGAGGCGGCTACGAGCAGTACTTC. This translates into CASSPGLGGGYEQYF.

This clone was observed a single time. The genes are TRBV6-5 and TRBJ2-1; 7 positions agree with TRBD2. V gave up 3 bases and J gave up 0 bases; unmatched junction bases: 2. The CDR3 covers 15 residues. Germline V gene lookup returns CDR1 MNHEY and CDR2 SVGAGI. The DNA of the CDR3 is TGTGCCAGCAGTTATGGCGGGAGCTCCTACAATGAGCAGTTCTTC. It translates to CASSYGGSSYNEQFF.

The V call is TRBV6-1, the J call TRBJ2-7; 10 nucleotides agree with TRBD1. CDR1 MNHNS and CDR2 SASEGT come from the germline V gene. V lost 11 bases to trimming and J lost 1 base; unmatched junction nucleotides: 5. This CDR3 region has 13 residues. The CDR3 DNA reads as TGTGCCCTTGGACAGGGGGGATCCTACGAGCAGTACTTC. It specifies CALGQGGSYEQYF.

The chain uses TRBV10-3 and TRBJ1-1; 9 bases match TRBD1. CDR1 ENHRY and CDR2 SYGVKD come from the germline V gene. With 6 bases clipped from V and 7 bases from J, the junction kept 12 bases outside the gene matches. This CDR3 comprises 15 residues. Here the CDR3 DNA reads TGTGCCATCAGGCCGGGACAGGGAAACGCGGGTGAAGCTTTCTTT. As protein: CAIRPGQGNAGEAFF.